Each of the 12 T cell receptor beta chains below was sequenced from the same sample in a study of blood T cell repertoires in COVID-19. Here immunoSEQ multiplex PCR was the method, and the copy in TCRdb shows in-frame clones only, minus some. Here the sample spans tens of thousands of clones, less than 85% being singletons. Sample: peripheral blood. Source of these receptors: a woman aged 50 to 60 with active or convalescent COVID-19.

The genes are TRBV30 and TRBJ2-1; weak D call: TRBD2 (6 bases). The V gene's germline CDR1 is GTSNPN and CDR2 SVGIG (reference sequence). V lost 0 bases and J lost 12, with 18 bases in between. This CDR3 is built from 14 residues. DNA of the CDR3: TGTGCCTGGAGTGTACCATCCCGGGGGTCTGGGCAGTTCTTC. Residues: CAWSVPSRGSGQFF.

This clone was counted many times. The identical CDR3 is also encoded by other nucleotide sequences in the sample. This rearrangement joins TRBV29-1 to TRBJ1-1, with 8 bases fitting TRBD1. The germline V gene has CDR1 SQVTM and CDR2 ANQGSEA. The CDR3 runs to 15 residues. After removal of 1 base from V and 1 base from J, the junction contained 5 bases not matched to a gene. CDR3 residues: CSVEGQGARNTEAFF. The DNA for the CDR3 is TGCAGCGTTGAAGGGCAGGGGGCGCGGAACACTGAAGCTTTCTTT.

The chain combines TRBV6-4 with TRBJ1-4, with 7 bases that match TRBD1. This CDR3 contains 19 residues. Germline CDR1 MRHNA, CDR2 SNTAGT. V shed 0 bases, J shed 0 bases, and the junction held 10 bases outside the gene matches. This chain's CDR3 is CASSDSRAPTGATNEKLFF. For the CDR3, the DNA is TGTGCCAGCAGTGACTCTCGGGCCCCCACAGGGGCAACTAATGAAAAACTGTTTTTT.

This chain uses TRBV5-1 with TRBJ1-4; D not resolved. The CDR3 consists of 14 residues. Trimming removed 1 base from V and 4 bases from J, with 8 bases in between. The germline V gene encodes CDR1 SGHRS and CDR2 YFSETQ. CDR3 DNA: TGCGCCAGCAGCTTGAAACACGATAATGAAAAACTGTTTTTT. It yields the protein CASSLKHDNEKLFF.

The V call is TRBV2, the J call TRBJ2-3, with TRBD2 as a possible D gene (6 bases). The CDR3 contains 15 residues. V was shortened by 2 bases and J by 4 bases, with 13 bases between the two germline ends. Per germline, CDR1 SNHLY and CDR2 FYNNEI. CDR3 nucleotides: TGTGCCAGCAGTGAAAACGGGAGCCCCGCAGATACGCAGTATTTT. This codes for CASSENGSPADTQYF.

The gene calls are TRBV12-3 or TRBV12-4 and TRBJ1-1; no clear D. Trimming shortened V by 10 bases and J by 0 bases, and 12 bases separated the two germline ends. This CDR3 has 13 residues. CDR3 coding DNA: TGTGCCACCCTACTAGGCATGAACACTGAAGCTTTCTTT. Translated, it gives CATLLGMNTEAFF.

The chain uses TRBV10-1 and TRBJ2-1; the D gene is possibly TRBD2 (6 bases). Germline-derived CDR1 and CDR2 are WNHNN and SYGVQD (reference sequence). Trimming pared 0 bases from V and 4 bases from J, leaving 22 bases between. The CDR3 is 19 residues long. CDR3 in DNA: TGCGCCAGCAGTGAGTCGGGCGGGGACCTCTTGGGTCGGTACAATGAGCAGTTCTTC. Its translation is CASSESGGDLLGRYNEQFF.

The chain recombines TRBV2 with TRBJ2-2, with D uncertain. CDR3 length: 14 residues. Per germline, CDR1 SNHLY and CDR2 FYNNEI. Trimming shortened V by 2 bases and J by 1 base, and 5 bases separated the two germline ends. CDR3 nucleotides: TGTGCCAGCAGTGAACACAGGAACACCGGGGAGCTGTTTTTT. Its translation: CASSEHRNTGELFF.

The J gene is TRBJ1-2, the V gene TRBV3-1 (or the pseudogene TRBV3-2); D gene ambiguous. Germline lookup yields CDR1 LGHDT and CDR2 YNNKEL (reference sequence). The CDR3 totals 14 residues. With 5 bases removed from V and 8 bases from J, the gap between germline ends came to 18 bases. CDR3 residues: CASSGTALSGGYTF. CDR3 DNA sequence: TGTGCCAGCAGCGGCACAGCCCTGTCTGGAGGCTACACCTTC.

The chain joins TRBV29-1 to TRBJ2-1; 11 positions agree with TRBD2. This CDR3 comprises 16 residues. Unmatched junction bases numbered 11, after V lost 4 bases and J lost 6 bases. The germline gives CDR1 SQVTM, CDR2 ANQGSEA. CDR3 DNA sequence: TGCAGCGTTGCCCCCCTACTAGCGGGAGAGGGCAATGAGCAGTTCTTC. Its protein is CSVAPLLAGEGNEQFF.

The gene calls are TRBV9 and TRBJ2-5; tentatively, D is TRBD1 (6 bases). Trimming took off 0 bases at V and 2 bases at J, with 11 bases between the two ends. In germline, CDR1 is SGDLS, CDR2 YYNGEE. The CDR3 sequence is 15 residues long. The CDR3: CASSVAVQGQETQYF. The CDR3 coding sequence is TGTGCCAGCAGCGTAGCGGTACAGGGACAAGAGACCCAGTACTTC.

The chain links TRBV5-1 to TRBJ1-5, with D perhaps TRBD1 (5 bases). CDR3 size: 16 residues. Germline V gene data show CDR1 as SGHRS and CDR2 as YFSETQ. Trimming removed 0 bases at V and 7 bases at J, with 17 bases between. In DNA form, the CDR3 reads TGCGCCAGCAGCTTGGGTGTGCCAGGGATTGAACAGCCCCAGCATTTT. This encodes CASSLGVPGIEQPQHF.